This T cell receptor beta chain derives from a study of chemoradiotherapy in HPV16-positive cancers (dated by TCRdb to 2022 to 2024). At the level of the whole study: Functional T-cell assays on cells from a couple of HPV16-positive patients defined candidate HPV-specific T-cell clones and common TCR motifs. Next, the candidate HPV-specific TCRs and motifs were followed in TCR repertoires from 80 to 90 patients with HPV-related cancers. The study asked whether T-cell immunity against the HPV oncoproteins E6 and E7 changes during chemoradiotherapy and whether it affects survival.

Regarding this clone: No antigen is known for it. No base qualities exist here, and no much larger clone lies one base off it.

Repertoires were sampled repeatedly over the course of chemoradiotherapy so that clonal expansion in the tumor microenvironment could be followed. From cysteine to phenylalanine, the CDR3 is 12 amino acids long. Only the CDR3 part of the read is kept: 36 bases, read in frame from the first base. Receptor libraries were prepared by the immunoSEQ multiplex PCR assay. In its TCRdb copy, this immuneACCESS table keeps in-frame sequences only and misses some clones. Where compared with another copy, unresolved V genes explain less than half of these, and the others have no known cause. The sample records under 40,000 clones, about nine tenths of which are singletons. Around 3% of the sample belongs to the ten largest clones. The investigation overall reported the following: Expansion of candidate HPV-specific clones and E7-related TCR motifs was observed in the tumor microenvironment during treatment, whereas no such expansion was observed for non-HPV-specific T cells. Only a couple of HPV16-positive patients were used to derive the functional definition of HPV-specific T cells, and the survival association was reported for HPV16-positive patients. In HPV16-positive patients, expansion of HPV-responsive T cells during chemoradiotherapy was found to be associated with improved recurrence-free survival.

This TCR came from a human donor with HPV-associated anogenital cancer. The sequence joins TRBV21-1 to TRBJ2-7; TRBD2 reflects the table's D call only, with no check against the DNA. TRBV21-1 counts as a pseudogene. The sample here was blood, taken from a patient who underwent chemoradiotherapy. The CDR3 region: CASSKPCYEQYF. The DNA sequence reads TGTGCCAGCAGCAAACCTTGCTACGAGCAGTACTTC.